This T cell receptor (beta chain) came from a study of blood T cells in healthy people across ages. A second roughly 6 to 11 cycle PCR used barcoded and J-beta primers. Each cDNA molecule was tagged by a template-switch adaptor that had 12 random nucleotides. TCRdb used MiXCR to reprocess the 5' RACE reads, holding one entry per CDR3 protein. The profile shows some 1.5 million distinct CDR3 sequences, 28% of them singletons. This clonotype was picked up a small number of times. The sequence was collected from a woman in her 30s in good health. Sequenced material: blood.

The CDR3 protein is CASSLGGGRLEQYF. As DNA, the CDR3 is TGTGCCAGCAGCTTGGGCGGAGGGAGGCTCGAGCAGTACTTC. The chain carries TRBV5-4 and TRBJ2-7; weak D call: TRBD2 (6 bases). This CDR3 has 14 amino acids. V dropped 0 bases and J dropped 6 bases, with 13 bases sitting between them. In germline, CDR1 is SGHNT, CDR2 YYREEE (reference sequence). Full variable domain (missing parts from reference TRBV5-4 and TRBJ2-7): ETGVTQSPTHLIKTRGQQVTLRCSSQSGHNTVSWYQQALGQGPQFIFQYYREEENGRGNFPPRFSGLQFPNYSSELNVNALELDDSALYLCASSLGGGRLEQYFGPGTRLTVT.